What follows are 20 T cell receptor beta chains derived from one specimen sequenced in a study of shared clonotypes between healthy human individuals. Assay: immunoSEQ multiplex PCR; the TCRdb copy retains only in-frame clones and omits some. The sample has around 720,000 clones, roughly 72% seen once. Sequenced material: memory CD4+ T cells sorted from blood. The sample's subset: CD45RA-negative fraction. Receptor source: a young woman in good health.

The V and J genes are TRBV28 and TRBJ1-4, with a possible D match to TRBD1 (6 bases). Trimming pared 3 bases from V and 10 bases from J, leaving 6 bases between. This CDR3 comprises 11 residues. Germline V gives CDR1 MDHEN, CDR2 SYDVKM. The CDR3 loop reads CASSLGAKLFF. In DNA, the CDR3 is TGTGCCAGCAGTTTGGGGGCAAAACTGTTTTTT.

As regards this clone: It may be a read error: a sequence one base away is much more abundant. Other nucleotide sequences from this sample produce the same CDR3. The chain carries TRBV5-1 and TRBJ1-1; weak D call: TRBD1 (6 bases). The CDR3 loop spans 14 amino acids. V was clipped by 0 bases and J by 2 bases, with 8 bases between them. Germline loops: CDR1 SGHRS, CDR2 YFSETQ. CDR3 region: CASSLGTANTEAFF. The CDR3, as DNA: TGCGCCAGCAGCTTGGGGACAGCCAACACTGAAGCTTTCTTT.

The chain uses TRBV11-2 and TRBJ2-7; D unclear. Germline CDR1 and CDR2: SGHAT and FQNNGV. CDR3 length: 17 residues. V was trimmed by 1 base and J by 1 base, leaving 17 bases between them. CDR3 sequence (DNA): TGTGCCAGCAGCTTAGGATCTTTGGCTAGACAATCCTACGAGCAGTACTTC. Protein product: CASSLGSLARQSYEQYF.

V and J are TRBV7-2 and TRBJ2-1, with 13 bases lining up with TRBD2. The CDR3 has 15 residues. Germline V gene lookup returns CDR1 SGHTA and CDR2 FQGNSA. Trimming removed 4 bases from V and 6 bases from J; junction bases left unmatched: 3. CDR3 nucleotides: TGTGCCAGCAGCTCCGGACTAGCGGGAGTCAATGAGCAGTTCTTC. This codes for CASSSGLAGVNEQFF.

The chain combines TRBV19 with TRBJ2-1; TRBD2 is a possible D gene (6 bases). Germline lookup yields CDR1 LNHDA and CDR2 SQIVND (reference sequence). Trimming shortened V by 4 bases and J by 8 bases, and 15 bases separated the two germline ends. The CDR3 spans 14 residues. In DNA, the CDR3 is TGTGCCAGTAGTAGAGCGGGTCCGGGGGATGAGCAGTTCTTC. This gives the protein CASSRAGPGDEQFF.

This chain connects TRBV5-1 to TRBJ2-3; 9 positions agree with TRBD2. The V gene end was trimmed by 0 bases and the J gene end by 6 bases; junction bases not matched to a gene: 5. The CDR3 sequence is 15 residues long. Germline CDR1 SGHRS, CDR2 YFSETQ. Here the CDR3 DNA reads TGCGCCAGCAGCTTGGCTAGCGGGAATGCCGATACGCAGTATTTT. Protein: CASSLASGNADTQYF.

This clone showed up just a few times. The V and J genes are TRBV2 and TRBJ1-3; D remains ambiguous. The CDR3 has 12 residues. Trimming shortened V by 6 bases and J by 4 bases, and 7 bases separated the two germline ends. Germline-derived CDR1 and CDR2 are SNHLY and FYNNEI. CDR3 protein: CASRETGNTIYF. CDR3 bases: TGTGCCAGCAGGGAAACGGGAAACACCATATATTTT.

The V call is TRBV5-1, the J call TRBJ1-2; the D is unclear. Germline V gene lookup returns CDR1 SGHRS and CDR2 YFSETQ. The V gene lost 3 bases and the J gene lost 2 bases, with 8 bases spanning the gap. The CDR3 loop spans 13 amino acids. The CDR3 nucleotides are TGCGCCAGCAGCTGGCAGATAAACTATGGCTACACCTTC. This codes for CASSWQINYGYTF.

This chain links TRBV7-2 with TRBJ2-7; perhaps TRBD1 as D (5 bases). The CDR3 sequence is 14 residues long. Per germline, CDR1 SGHTA and CDR2 FQGNSA. V was cut by 2 bases and J by 2 bases, with 10 bases left in between. The CDR3 sequence is CASSLFPGTYEQYF. CDR3 DNA: TGTGCCAGCAGCTTATTCCCAGGGACCTACGAGCAGTACTTC.

The rearrangement uses TRBV19 and TRBJ2-1; 9 bases map to TRBD1. Trimming removed 3 bases from V and 7 bases from J; junction bases left unmatched: 7. CDR1 is LNHDA, CDR2 SQIVND, per germline (reference sequence). This CDR3 is built from 15 residues. The CDR3 loop reads CASSIRDRVGNEQFF. The CDR3 nucleotides are TGTGCCAGTAGTATCCGGGACAGGGTTGGTAATGAGCAGTTCTTC.

V and J are TRBV18 and TRBJ1-4; no reliable D call. V lost 6 bases, J lost 3 bases, and 14 bases lay in between. This CDR3 contains 15 residues. The germline CDR1 and CDR2 sequences are KGHSH and LQKENI. The CDR3 region is CASSLTLGANEKLFF. The CDR3 nucleotides read TGTGCCAGCTCTTTAACCCTTGGGGCTAATGAAAAACTGTTTTTT.

V and J are TRBV11-2 and TRBJ2-2; either TRBD1 or TRBD2 may fit D (6 bases each). With 4 bases removed from V and 6 bases from J, the gap between germline ends came to 24 bases. From germline, CDR1 is SGHAT and CDR2 FQNNGV. This CDR3 has 18 residues. In DNA, the CDR3 is TGTGCCAGCAGCTGGAATGCCGGTGGTCAGGGGAGGTCCGGGGAGCTGTTTTTT. This codes for CASSWNAGGQGRSGELFF.

V gene TRBV27 combines with J gene TRBJ2-7; 9 positions match TRBD1. The ends lost 7 bases at V and 6 bases at J; junction bases unmatched: 10. This CDR3 is 14 amino acids long. CDR1 and CDR2 (germline): MNHEY, SMNVEV (reference sequence). In DNA, the CDR3 is TGTGCCAGCACCACCGGGACAGGGACGAGCGAGCAGTACTTC. The encoded protein is CASTTGTGTSEQYF.

The rearrangement joins TRBV6-5 to TRBJ2-1, with 12 positions matching TRBD2. The CDR3 spans 15 residues. V lost 3 bases, J lost 7 bases, and 4 bases stayed unmatched. CDR1 and CDR2 (germline): MNHEY, SVGAGI. The CDR3 loop is CASSYVLAGGNEQFF. The CDR3 bases are TGTGCCAGCAGTTATGTACTAGCGGGAGGAAATGAGCAGTTCTTC.

The rearrangement uses TRBV6-1 and TRBJ2-2; tentatively, D is TRBD1 (6 bases). The ends were cut back, 5 bases at V and 5 bases at J, with 9 bases in the middle. CDR1 is MNHNS, CDR2 SASEGT, per germline. The CDR3 sequence is 13 residues long. CDR3 DNA: TGTGCCAGCAGTTTACAGGGAACCGGGGAGCTGTTTTTT. As protein: CASSLQGTGELFF.

The chain combines TRBV28 with TRBJ2-2, with 12 bases that match TRBD2. Losses at the gene ends were 7 bases for V and 5 bases for J; bases not matched to a gene: 11. The CDR3 runs to 17 residues. Germline assignment: CDR1 MDHEN and CDR2 SYDVKM. The chain's CDR3 is CASTVVVGLAGTGELFF. In DNA, the CDR3 is TGTGCCAGCACCGTAGTGGTTGGACTAGCGGGGACCGGGGAGCTGTTTTTT.

This clone came up many times. The gene calls are TRBV5-6 and TRBJ2-7; possible D gene TRBD2, 5 bases. CDR3 length: 14 residues. V was clipped by 4 bases and J by 6 bases, with 17 bases between them. Germline assignment: CDR1 SGHDT and CDR2 YYEEEE. Here the CDR3 reads CASSPGDFRGEQYF. The CDR3 region has the DNA TGTGCCAGCAGCCCCGGAGATTTTCGGGGCGAGCAGTACTTC.

Concerning this clone: Other DNA sequences in this sample translate to the same CDR3. The V call is TRBV9, the J call TRBJ2-7; a possible D gene is TRBD2 (5 bases). CDR3 size: 14 residues. Germline values: CDR1 SGDLS, CDR2 YYNGEE. V dropped 3 bases and J dropped 7 bases, with 17 bases sitting between them. The DNA for the CDR3 is TGTGCCAGCAGCGAGTCTGCAGGAGGCCGGGAGCAGTACTTC. Translated: CASSESAGGREQYF.

The rearrangement joins TRBV6-4 to TRBJ1-5; D possibly corresponds to TRBD1 (5 bases). Per the germline V gene, CDR1 is MRHNA and CDR2 is SNTAGT. The CDR3 sequence is 12 residues long. Trimming removed 0 bases at V and 16 bases at J, with 13 bases between. In DNA form, the CDR3 reads TGTGCCAGCAGTGACTCGGATCCAGGGAACCATTTT. Encoded protein: CASSDSDPGNHF.

CDR3 region: CASNLLAGGPVEQYF. DNA for the CDR3: TGTGCCAGCAACTTACTAGCGGGAGGGCCCGTCGAGCAGTACTTC. The V gene is TRBV2, the J gene TRBJ2-7, with TRBD2 matching over 13 bases. CDR1 and CDR2 (germline): SNHLY, FYNNEI. The CDR3 spans 15 residues. V shed 7 bases, J shed 6 bases, and the junction held 9 bases outside the gene matches.